This T cell receptor (beta chain) appears in the sequencing data of a study of response to subunit inactivated influenza vaccine. The length of the CDR3 is 15 residues. Germline lookup yields CDR1 LGHNA and CDR2 YSLEER. With V trimmed by 2 bases and J by 5 bases, 9 bases remained unmatched. TCRdb fed the RT-PCR reads into MiXCR, producing one record per CDR3 protein. The sample lists some 570,000 distinct CDR3 sequences, about 10% occurring once. The same data also contributed to another study, on T cells expressing NK-cell markers. This second study notes: Generation of TCR beta cDNA was performed by 5'RACE template switching incorporating UMIs.

The chain joins TRBV4-3 to TRBJ2-7, with 7 positions matching TRBD1. The clonotype was recovered from a middle-aged man who received an inactivated influenza vaccine. Sequenced here: PBMCs from blood, sampled on the day of vaccination. Here the CDR3 DNA reads TGCGCCAGCAGCCAACGCCGGGACAGTCCCCACGAGCAGTACTTC. Encoded protein: CASSQRRDSPHEQYF.